This TCR beta chain comes out of a study of blood T cell repertoires in COVID-19. The wider study: From the United States, Italy and Spain came samples of acute and convalescent COVID-19. PBMCs, B-cell-depleted T cells, or T cells were the source of the cDNA or gDNA that made up the material.

In the original analysis: The authors estimated nucleated cell counts from reference gene primer amplification. Libraries were prepared by immunoSEQ multiplex PCR; TCRdb keeps only in-frame clonotypes and omits some of them. V and J calls and clone size are copied from that table; D and trimming were computed from the DNA. The sample holds under 200,000 clones, roughly four fifths seen once. Per germline, CDR1 MNHEY and CDR2 SVGEGT. V lost 2 bases, J lost 6 bases, and 9 bases stayed unmatched. The CDR3 sequence is 15 residues long. This TCR was recovered from a human donor with acute or convalescent COVID-19. The donor label of this sample is uncertain. The V and J genes are TRBV6-2 or TRBV6-3 and TRBJ2-7; 8 bases align to TRBD1. The sequenced sample was peripheral blood. The CDR3 loop is CASSYLGRGRGEQYF. The CDR3 coding sequence is TGTGCCAGCAGTTACCTGGGCAGGGGGCGCGGCGAGCAGTACTTC.